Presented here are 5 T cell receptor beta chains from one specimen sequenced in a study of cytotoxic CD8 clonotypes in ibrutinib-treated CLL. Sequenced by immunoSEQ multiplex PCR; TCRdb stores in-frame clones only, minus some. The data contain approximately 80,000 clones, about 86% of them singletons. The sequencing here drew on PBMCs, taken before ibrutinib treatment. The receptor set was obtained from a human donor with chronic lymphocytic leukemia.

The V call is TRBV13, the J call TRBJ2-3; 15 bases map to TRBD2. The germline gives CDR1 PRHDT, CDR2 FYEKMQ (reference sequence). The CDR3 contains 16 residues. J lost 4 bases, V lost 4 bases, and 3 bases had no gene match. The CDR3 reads CASSSRTSGRADTQYF. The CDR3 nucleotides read TGTGCCAGCAGCTCCAGGACTAGCGGGAGGGCAGATACGCAGTATTTT.

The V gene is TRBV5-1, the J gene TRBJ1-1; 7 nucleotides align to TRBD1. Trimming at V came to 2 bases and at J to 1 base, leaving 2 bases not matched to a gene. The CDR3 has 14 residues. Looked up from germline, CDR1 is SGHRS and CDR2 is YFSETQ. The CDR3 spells CASSFNRGNTEAFF. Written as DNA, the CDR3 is TGCGCCAGCAGCTTTAACAGGGGGAACACTGAAGCTTTCTTT. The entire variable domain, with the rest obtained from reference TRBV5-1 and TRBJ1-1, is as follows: KAGVTQTPRYLIKTRGQQVTLSCSPISGHRSVSWYQQTPGQGLQFLFEYFSETQRNKGNFPGRFSGRQFSNSRSEMNVSTLELGDSALYLCASSFNRGNTEAFFGQGTRLTVV.

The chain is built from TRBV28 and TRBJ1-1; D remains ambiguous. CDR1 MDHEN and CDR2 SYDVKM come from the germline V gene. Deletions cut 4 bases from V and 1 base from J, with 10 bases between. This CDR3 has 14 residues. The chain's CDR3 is CASSSITENTEAFF. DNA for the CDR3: TGTGCCAGCAGTTCTATAACAGAGAACACTGAAGCTTTCTTT.

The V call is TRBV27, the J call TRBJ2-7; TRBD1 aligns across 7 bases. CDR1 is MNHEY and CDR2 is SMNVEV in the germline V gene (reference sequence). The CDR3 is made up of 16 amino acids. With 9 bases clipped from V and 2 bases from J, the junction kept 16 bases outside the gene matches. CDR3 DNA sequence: TGTGCCAGTGCCAGCGCAAGGGGGCTTGGCACCTACGAGCAGTACTTC. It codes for CASASARGLGTYEQYF.

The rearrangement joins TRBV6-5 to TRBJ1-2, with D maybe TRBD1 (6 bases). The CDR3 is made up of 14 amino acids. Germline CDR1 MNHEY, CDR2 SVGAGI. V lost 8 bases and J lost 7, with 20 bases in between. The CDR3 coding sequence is TGTGCCAGCTCACCGGGGGCAGGGAGGGGTGGCTACACCTTC. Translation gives CASSPGAGRGGYTF.